The 25 T cell receptor beta chains given below trace back to one sample, sequenced in a study of early T cells in non-severe SARS-CoV-2 infection. TCRdb fed the 5' RACE reads into MiXCR, producing one record per CDR3 protein. Of around 61,000 distinct CDR3 sequences in the sample, 10% were seen once. Sequenced sample: whole blood. The source is an adult who was a healthcare worker with PCR-confirmed SARS-CoV-2 infection or an uninfected control (not recorded which).

There are many counts of this clonotype. The rearrangement joins TRBV3-1 to TRBJ2-3; 11 bases are a match to TRBD2. The CDR3 covers 17 residues. Germline values: CDR1 LGHDT, CDR2 YNNKEL (reference sequence). After removal of 1 base from V and 2 bases from J, the junction contained 5 bases not matched to a gene. The CDR3 region has the DNA TGTGCCAGCAGCCAAGGACTAGCGGGACATTCCACAGATACGCAGTATTTT. Residues: CASSQGLAGHSTDTQYF.

This clonotype was recorded many times. V and J are TRBV11-2 and TRBJ1-1; D is perhaps TRBD1 (5 bases). CDR3 size: 14 residues. Germline V gives CDR1 SGHAT, CDR2 FQNNGV. Trimming removed 1 base at V and 6 bases at J, with 12 bases between. The CDR3 DNA follows: TGTGCCAGCAGCTTAGTTGCGGGGCCTTCTGAAGCTTTCTTT. Translated, it gives CASSLVAGPSEAFF.

This clonotype was recorded many times. This sequence joins TRBV12-3 or TRBV12-4 and TRBJ1-1; unclear D gene. This CDR3 has 12 residues. V lost 6 bases and J 7 bases, leaving 12 bases between the germline ends. The CDR3 loop is CASSTLVREAFF. The CDR3 coding sequence is TGTGCCAGCAGCACGCTCGTGCGTGAAGCTTTCTTT.

This clonotype was counted a single time. This may arise from a read error, as a much more abundant clone is one base away. This sequence joins TRBV5-4 and TRBJ2-6, with D possibly TRBD1 on 6 matching bases. Germline loops: CDR1 SGHNT, CDR2 YYREEE (reference sequence). The CDR3 extends over 16 amino acids. Deletions cut 5 bases from V and 2 bases from J, with 14 bases between. The CDR3 protein is CASRPPNRAGANVLTF. The CDR3 nucleotides are TGTGCCAGCAGACCCCCCAACAGGGCTGGGGCCAACGTCCTGACTTTC.

This clonotype was recorded at least ten times. CDR3 coding DNA: TGTGCCATCAGTGAGCAACACGCGAACACCGGGGAGCTGTTTTTT. Amino acids: CAISEQHANTGELFF. J is TRBJ2-2 and V is TRBV10-3; the D is unclear. The length of the CDR3 is 15 residues. The germline CDR1 and CDR2 sequences are ENHRY and SYGVKD. V was clipped by 2 bases and J by 0 bases, with 7 bases between them.

The V call is TRBV30, the J call TRBJ2-2; TRBD1 matches at 8 bases. V trimming: 1 base; J trimming: 4 bases; junction bases outside the gene matches: 11. Germline CDR1 is GTSNPN and CDR2 is SVGIG (reference sequence). The CDR3 extends over 17 amino acids. The CDR3 protein is CAWSGGTGTGATGELFF. The DNA of the CDR3 is TGTGCCTGGAGTGGAGGGACCGGGACAGGTGCCACCGGGGAGCTGTTTTTT.

The chain combines TRBV29-1 with TRBJ2-4, with D uncertain. CDR1 is SQVTM and CDR2 is ANQGSEA in the germline V gene. This CDR3 contains 12 residues. Trimming cost V 6 bases and J 0 bases, with 6 bases left between them. CDR3 amino acids: CSVRLAKNIQYF. The CDR3 DNA reads TGCAGCGTGAGACTAGCCAAAAACATTCAGTACTTC.

This clonotype appeared a few times. V and J are TRBV20-1 and TRBJ1-1, with D unclear. V was cut by 5 bases and J by 7 bases, with 8 bases left in between. The CDR3 runs 10 residues. Germline assignment: CDR1 DFQATT and CDR2 SNEGSKA (reference sequence). This chain's CDR3 is CSAGGIEAFF. The CDR3 DNA is TGCAGTGCTGGCGGGATTGAAGCTTTCTTT.

The chain couples TRBV2 to TRBJ2-5, with TRBD2 as a possible D gene (5 bases). V lost 4 bases and J lost 4, with 7 bases in between. This CDR3 is 12 amino acids long. Germline V lookup: CDR1 SNHLY, CDR2 FYNNEI. The CDR3 sequence is CASSVRGETQYF. The CDR3 DNA reads as TGTGCCAGCAGTGTTCGGGGAGAGACCCAGTACTTC.

This chain links TRBV13 with TRBJ2-7; D unclear. The CDR3 loop spans 11 amino acids. Trimming shortened V by 4 bases and J by 2 bases, and 3 bases separated the two germline ends. CDR1 is PRHDT and CDR2 is FYEKMQ in the germline V gene (reference sequence). The CDR3 bases are TGTGCCAGCAGCTCGACCTACGAGCAGTACTTC. Its translation is CASSSTYEQYF. The full variable domain, in which reference TRBV13 and TRBJ2-7 provide the parts outside the CDR3, is AAGVIQSPRHLIKEKRETATLKCYPIPRHDTVYWYQQGPGQDPQFLISFYEKMQSDKGSIPDRFSAQQFSDYHSELNMSSLELGDSALYFCASSSTYEQYFGPGTRLTVT.

V usage is TRBV7-9 and J usage is TRBJ2-7, with D unclear. Trimming cost V 4 bases and J 0 bases, with 13 bases left between them. The CDR3 spans 15 residues. CDR1 is SEHNR and CDR2 is FQNEAQ in the germline V gene (reference sequence). The CDR3: CASSSTATSSYEQYF. The CDR3 DNA reads TGTGCCAGCAGCTCGACCGCTACGAGCTCCTACGAGCAGTACTTC.

This clonotype was counted ten times or more. This chain uses TRBV25-1 with TRBJ1-2; 8 nucleotides agree with TRBD1. Germline CDR1 and CDR2: MGHDK and SYGVNS. The J segment lost 4 bases and the V segment lost 2 bases, leaving 3 bases of the junction unmatched. The CDR3 spans 14 residues. CDR3 residues: CASSEVGTGYGYTF. CDR3 nucleotide sequence: TGTGCCAGCAGTGAAGTGGGGACAGGCTATGGCTACACCTTC.

V and J are TRBV20-1 and TRBJ2-3; perhaps D is TRBD1 or TRBD2 (6 bases each). V was pared by 0 bases and J by 4 bases, with 11 bases between. This CDR3 contains 14 residues. Germline V CDR1 and CDR2: DFQATT, SNEGSKA (reference sequence). As DNA, the CDR3 is TGCAGTGCTAGAGATTCCGGGGGCCCAGATACGCAGTATTTT. This codes for CSARDSGGPDTQYF.

Regarding this clonotype: A read error may be the cause here, since a much bigger clone is one base away. This chain uses TRBV6-1 with TRBJ2-7, with D possibly being TRBD2 (6 bases). Germline V CDR1 and CDR2: MNHNS, SASEGT. The CDR3 length is 10 residues. This chain's CDR3 is CGASDYEQYF. The CDR3 bases are TGTGGGGCTAGCGACTACGAGCAGTACTTC.

This chain connects TRBV7-3 to TRBJ2-1; D is unresolved. CDR1 and CDR2 from the germline V gene are SGHTA and FQGTGA. The CDR3 loop spans 14 amino acids. Trimming cost V 4 bases and J 6 bases, with 13 bases left between them. CDR3 nucleotide sequence: TGTGCCAGCAGCTCCAATTCGGTACGCAATGAGCAGTTCTTC. Translating gives CASSSNSVRNEQFF.

J is TRBJ2-7 and V is TRBV29-1; unclear D gene. This CDR3 comprises 13 residues. CDR1 and CDR2 from the germline V gene are SQVTM and ANQGSEA. V was pared by 0 bases and J by 3 bases, with 9 bases between. CDR3 bases: TGCAGCGTTGAAGAATCGTCCAACTACGAGCAGTACTTC. It yields the protein CSVEESSNYEQYF.

This clonotype was recorded many times. This rearrangement joins TRBV7-2 to TRBJ2-3, with 8 bases identical to TRBD2. The V and J ends lost 5 bases and 0 bases, in that order; junction bases with no gene match: 10. This CDR3 contains 17 residues. Germline V gives CDR1 SGHTA, CDR2 FQGNSA. For the CDR3, the DNA is TGTGCCAGCAGCCCTATCGCTAGCGGGCTTAGCACAGATACGCAGTATTTT. Residues: CASSPIASGLSTDTQYF.

The rearrangement links TRBV27 to TRBJ2-1; D gene ambiguous. Germline assignment: CDR1 MNHEY and CDR2 SMNVEV (reference sequence). The CDR3 loop spans 17 amino acids. Trimming shortened V by 5 bases and J by 0 bases, and 17 bases separated the two germline ends. In DNA, the CDR3 is TGTGCCAGCAGTCCGTGGGTCGTTCGGAGCTCCTACAATGAGCAGTTCTTC. Translated: CASSPWVVRSSYNEQFF.

The genes are TRBV14 and TRBJ2-3; TRBD2 matches 9 bases. The CDR3 is 12 residues long. Germline CDR1 is SGHDN and CDR2 is FVKESK. The J segment lost 15 bases and the V segment lost 3 bases, leaving 7 bases of the junction unmatched. CDR3 loop: CASSHSGLAIYF. DNA of the CDR3: TGTGCCAGCAGCCACTCGGGACTAGCTATATATTTT.

This clonotype appeared many times. The chain has TRBV20-1 and TRBJ2-7; 9 positions agree with TRBD1. There are 14 residues in the CDR3. Trimming took 3 bases from V and 6 from J; bases not matched to a gene: 9. In germline, CDR1 is DFQATT, CDR2 SNEGSKA (reference sequence). The CDR3 bases are TGCAGTGCTAGGCGTCCCGGGACAGGGAGCGAGCAGTACTTC. This codes for CSARRPGTGSEQYF.

This clonotype was counted at least ten times. The rearrangement uses TRBV10-1 and TRBJ2-1; the match to TRBD1 covers 12 bases. CDR1 is WNHNN and CDR2 is SYGVQD in the germline V gene (reference sequence). The CDR3 covers 15 residues. Trimming took 6 bases from V and 5 from J; bases not matched to a gene: 5. The CDR3 reads CASSRGTGGNNEQFF. DNA for the CDR3: TGCGCCAGCAGCCGAGGGACAGGGGGCAACAATGAGCAGTTCTTC.

The CDR3 loop is CASSLVGLGNTEAFF. The CDR3 region has the DNA TGCGCCAGCAGCCTGGTTGGCTTGGGGAACACTGAAGCTTTCTTT. J is TRBJ1-1 and V is TRBV5-1; D gene unclear. Trimming took off 4 bases at V and 1 base at J, with 14 bases between the two ends. CDR1 is SGHRS and CDR2 is YFSETQ in the germline V gene. The CDR3 covers 15 residues.

This clonotype has at least ten counts. The V and J genes are TRBV19 and TRBJ1-1; perhaps TRBD1 as D (6 bases). Trimming took off 6 bases at V and 7 bases at J, with 18 bases between the two ends. The CDR3 length is 14 residues. The germline CDR1 and CDR2 sequences are LNHDA and SQIVND (reference sequence). The DNA for the CDR3 is TGTGCCAGTAGCTCTCAGACAGGCCGGGGTGAAGCTTTCTTT. Translation gives CASSSQTGRGEAFF.

This clonotype has ten or more counts. This chain links TRBV19 with TRBJ2-7; D is possibly TRBD1 or TRBD2 (5 bases each). This CDR3 is 14 amino acids long. The germline gives CDR1 LNHDA, CDR2 SQIVND (reference sequence). V gave up 4 bases and J gave up 1 base, with 11 bases separating them. CDR3 DNA: TGTGCCAGTAGTACTTACGGGGCTTCCTACGAGCAGTACTTC. As protein: CASSTYGASYEQYF.

This clonotype was seen many times. The chain couples TRBV20-1 to TRBJ2-1, with 12 bases identical to TRBD2. The CDR3 contains 15 residues. Trimming at V came to 0 bases and at J to 7 bases, leaving 4 bases not matched to a gene. Germline V gene sequence: CDR1 DFQATT, CDR2 SNEGSKA (reference sequence). The CDR3 is CSAREFGTSGNEQFF. The CDR3 DNA sequence: TGCAGTGCTAGAGAATTCGGGACTAGCGGGAATGAGCAGTTCTTC.